Listed below are T cell receptor beta chains from one sample, sequenced in a study of blood T cell repertoires in COVID-19. Profiled with immunoSEQ multiplex PCR; TCRdb holds only in-frame clones, not every one. This table has some 400,000 clones, over 75% appearing once. The sequenced sample consisted of peripheral blood. The receptor set was obtained from an older woman with COVID-19, enrolled during active disease. Each CDR3 is given with its conserved first and last residue. A D gene is named only where the DNA matches it firmly. Rows give clone size only sometimes, using once, few, many, or a class for an expanded clone.

few | TRBJ1-2 | TRBV5-6 | 14 | TRBD1 | TGTGCCAGCAGCCAGGGGACAGGCGTTAACTATGAGGGTTTC | CASSQGTGVNYEGF
NA | TRBJ2-2 | TRBV5-1 | 17 | TRBD2 | TGCGCCAGCAGCTTAGGAGCGGGGGCTTTGGGGACCGGGGAGCTGTTTTTT | CASSLGAGALGTGELFF
NA | TRBJ1-2 | TRBV20-1 | 11 | NA | TGCAGTGTGTGGGGGGGCTATGGCTACACCTTC | CSVWGGYGYTF
NA | TRBJ2-4 | TRBV10-2 | 15 | TRBD2 | TGCGCCAGCAGTGAGCCGAGGACTAGAATGAACATTCAGTACTTC | CASSEPRTRMNIQYF
NA | TRBJ2-7 | TRBV19 | 14 | NA | TGTGCCAGTAGTATTTCGGGATCGACGGTCGAGCAGTACTTC | CASSISGSTVEQYF
NA | TRBJ2-1 | TRBV5-1 | 15 | TRBD1 | TGCGCCAGCAGCGTACGGGGACAGACCTACAATGAGCAGTTCTTC | CASSVRGQTYNEQFF
NA | TRBJ2-1 | TRBV6-5 | 14 | NA | TGTGCCAGCAGTTCAATGACAGCCCCAAGTGAGCAGTTCTTC | CASSSMTAPSEQFF
NA | TRBJ1-1 | TRBV6-5 | 11 | NA | TGTGCCAGCAGGACAGGCAGTGAAGCTTTCTTT | CASRTGSEAFF
NA | TRBJ2-7 | TRBV27 | 14 | TRBD1 | TGTGCCAGCAGTTTATCGGGACAGGGGGACGAGCAGTACTTC | CASSLSGQGDEQYF
NA | TRBJ2-3 | TRBV29-1 | 12 | NA | TGCAGCGTTGAGAGCCTCATAGATACGCAGTATTTT | CSVESLIDTQYF
NA | TRBJ1-5 | TRBV30 | 15 | TRBD1 | TGTGCCTGGGGTGATCTGACAGGGGGCAATCAGCCCCAGCATTTT | CAWGDLTGGNQPQHF
NA | TRBJ1-3 | TRBV25-1 | 14 | NA | TGTGCCAGCAGTGAAGCAGGGTCTGGAAACACCATATATTTT | CASSEAGSGNTIYF
NA | TRBJ1-6 | TRBV18 | 15 | NA | TGTGCCAGCTCACCAAGGACAGAGTATAATTCACCCCTCCACTTT | CASSPRTEYNSPLHF
once | TRBJ1-2 | TRBV28 | 14 | NA | TGTGCCAGCACACAACAGGGAAGGCTAGGGGGCTACACCTTC | CASTQQGRLGGYTF
few | TRBJ1-2 | TRBV6-5 | 13 | TRBD1 | TGTGCCAGCAGCCCCGACAGGGGCTATGGCTACACCTTC | CASSPDRGYGYTF
NA | TRBJ2-7 | TRBV5-4 | 17 | TRBD2 | TGTGCCAGCAGCTCCGGACTAGCGGGGGGGCTGTCCTACGAGCAGTACTTC | CASSSGLAGGLSYEQYF
few | TRBJ1-1 | TRBV7-9 | 18 | NA | TGTGCCAGCAGCTTAGATCCACGGGGGAGGGTTAGGAACACTGAAGCTTTCTTT | CASSLDPRGRVRNTEAFF
NA | TRBJ1-2 | TRBV7-9 | 14 | TRBD1 | TGTGCCAGCAGGAGACAGGGATCGAACTATGGCTACACCTTC | CASRRQGSNYGYTF
NA | TRBJ1-5 | TRBV6-5 | 14 | TRBD1 | TGTGCCAGCAGTTATCGACAGGGGTACCAGCCCCAGCATTTT | CASSYRQGYQPQHF
NA | TRBJ1-6 | TRBV6-1 | 16 | NA | TGTGCCAGCAGTGTCGGGACTATGGTCTATAATTCACCCCTCCACTTT | CASSVGTMVYNSPLHF
NA | TRBJ2-7 | TRBV3-1/TRBV3-2 | 15 | TRBD1 | TGTGCCAGCAGCCAAGTGACAGGGGGCACCTACGAGCAGTACTTC | CASSQVTGGTYEQYF
few | TRBJ1-1 | TRBV28 | 14 | NA | TGTGCCAGCAGTTTACGGGGGGCTTATACTGAAGCTTTCTTT | CASSLRGAYTEAFF
NA | TRBJ1-2 | TRBV18 | 15 | TRBD1 | TGTGCCAGCTCACCCTATTCCGGGACAGAATATGGCTACACCTTC | CASSPYSGTEYGYTF
NA | TRBJ2-7 | TRBV7-2 | 15 | NA | TGTGCCAGCAGCTTAGCGGGGACTGGTCTTTACGAGCAGTACTTC | CASSLAGTGLYEQYF
NA | TRBJ1-5 | TRBV30 | 14 | NA | TGTGCCTGGAGTGGACAGGCGATAAATCAGCCCCAGCATTTT | CAWSGQAINQPQHF
NA | TRBJ1-1 | TRBV6-5 | 14 | NA | TGTGCCAGCAGGGTGGGACATTATGACACTGAAGCTTTCTTT | CASRVGHYDTEAFF
few | TRBJ1-1 | TRBV10-3 | 16 | NA | TGTGCCATCAGTGGAGGGTCCGCCCGGGGGAACACTGAAGCTTTCTTT | CAISGGSARGNTEAFF
NA | TRBJ1-1 | TRBV19 | 14 | NA | TGTGCCAGTAGTATAGAAGCCAGGGGCACTGAAGCTTTCTTT | CASSIEARGTEAFF
NA | TRBJ1-1 | TRBV18 | 15 | NA | TGTGCCAGCTCAATAAGCCCGGAGATGAACACTGAAGCTTTCTTT | CASSISPEMNTEAFF
NA | TRBJ1-1 | TRBV7-2 | 14 | NA | TGTGCCAGCAGCTTAGTGGAGGGTGGAACTGAAGCTTTCTTT | CASSLVEGGTEAFF
NA | TRBJ2-7 | TRBV6-5 | 12 | NA | TGTGCCAGCAGTTACAGGCAGGACGAGCAGTACTTC | CASSYRQDEQYF
NA | TRBJ1-3 | TRBV7-2 | 15 | TRBD1 | TGTGCCAGCAGCTTAGAAACAGGGGGGGGAAACACCATATATTTT | CASSLETGGGNTIYF
NA | TRBJ2-1 | TRBV7-3 | 16 | NA | TGTGCCAGCAGTCTAATGGGGGGTGTCCCATTAAATGAGCAGTTCTTC | CASSLMGGVPLNEQFF
NA | TRBJ1-2 | TRBV28 | 12 | NA | TGTGCCAGCAGTTTATTACAGTATGGCTACACCTTC | CASSLLQYGYTF
NA | TRBJ2-7 | TRBV29-1 | 15 | TRBD1 | TGCAGCGTAACTCTCGACAGGGGTCGTTTCTACGAGCAGTACTTC | CSVTLDRGRFYEQYF
NA | TRBJ2-1 | TRBV6-4 | 15 | TRBD1 | TGTGCCAGCAGAAGCCGGGACAGGCTAAACAATGAGCAGTTCTTC | CASRSRDRLNNEQFF
NA | TRBJ2-2 | TRBV6-5 | 12 | NA | TGTGCCAGCAGTAAAACTACCGGGGAGCTGTTTTTT | CASSKTTGELFF
NA | TRBJ2-7 | TRBV6-5 | 15 | TRBD2 | TGTGCCAGCAGTCCGACTAGCGGGTTCTCCTACGAGCAGTACTTC | CASSPTSGFSYEQYF
NA | TRBJ1-6 | TRBV27 | 17 | NA | TGTGCCAGCAGTATTGGGTCAGGCATGGAAGCTTCAGGACCCCTCCACTTT | CASSIGSGMEASGPLHF
NA | TRBJ1-3 | TRBV5-1 | 16 | TRBD1 | TGCGCCAGCAGCTCCTCCGGGACAGCCTCTGGAAACACCATATATTTT | CASSSSGTASGNTIYF
NA | TRBJ1-1 | TRBV9 | 14 | NA | TGTGCCAGCAGCGTAGGACAGCAGAACACTGAAGCTTTCTTT | CASSVGQQNTEAFF
NA | TRBJ1-1 | TRBV2 | 12 | TRBD1 | TGTGCCAGCAGTGAACGGACAGGGCGAGCTTTCTTT | CASSERTGRAFF
NA | TRBJ1-5 | TRBV10-2 | 13 | TRBD1 | TGCGCCAGCAGTCCCGGGACAGGGAAGCCCCAGCATTTT | CASSPGTGKPQHF
NA | TRBJ1-2 | TRBV28 | 15 | TRBD1 | TGTGCCAGCAGTTTAACAGGGGGCTATGACTATGGCTACACCTTC | CASSLTGGYDYGYTF